A selection of T cell receptor beta chains follows, all from one sample in a study of cytomegalovirus exposure and HLA in healthy donors. This table comes from immunoSEQ multiplex PCR, and its TCRdb copy is limited to in-frame clones, with some not included. Altogether 65,000 to 85,000 clones are present, roughly three quarters being singletons, with the ten largest covering around 21%. The sample comprised PBMCs. These receptors were collected from a woman in her forties in good health and CMV-seropositive. The CDR3 runs from the conserved cysteine through the conserved F or W. D genes are given only for firm matches.

v_call	d_call	cdr3_aa
TRBV19	TRBD1	CASSQGGVGNQPQHF
TRBV30	TRBD2	CAWSWSGANSYNEQFF
TRBV5-5	-	CASSFNYEQYF
TRBV30	-	CAWSDGGLKGTIYF
TRBV5-4	TRBD2	CASSPERGEAETQYF
TRBV4-2	-	CASSQDNYSNQPQHF
TRBV7-9	TRBD1	CASSPPGQGPGGTEAFF
TRBV6-5	-	CASRAGTDTQYF
TRBV5-1	-	CASSATVSYGYTF
TRBV2	TRBD2	CASRAGTSGRSTDTQYF
TRBV30	-	CAWSRAPGGNQPQHF
TRBV7-6	TRBD2	CASSLARGAGGPTDTQYF
TRBV4-1	-	CASSQDLSPNTEAFF
TRBV30	-	CAWSRGHAYEQYF
TRBV14	TRBD1	CASSHWTGRETQYF
TRBV28	-	CASSLPQTNEQFF
TRBV5-1	-	CASSLDLWDRGGPSDGYTF